This T cell receptor (beta chain) originates from a study of shared clonotypes between healthy human individuals. TCRdb keeps only in-frame clones here, not all; method: immunoSEQ multiplex PCR. The sample yields around 600,000 clones, 95% to 98% seen once. Naive CD8 populations comprised CD45RO-negative cells positively selected for CCR7, excluding terminally differentiated effector memory CD45RA+ cells. CDR1 and CDR2 from the germline V gene are SGHTA and FQGTGA. The CDR3 runs to 11 residues. Trimming removed 5 bases at V and 4 bases at J, with 2 bases between. The sequencing input was naive CD8+ T cells sorted from blood. This rearrangement joins TRBV7-3 to TRBJ2-2; D is unclear. This receptor was identified in a young man in good health. The CDR3 nucleotides are TGTGCCAGCAGCGGCACCGGGGAGCTGTTTTTT. Amino acid sequence: CASSGTGELFF.